The 12 T cell receptor beta chains listed next were all sequenced from one sample in a study of blood T cells in healthy people across ages. Then a second PCR, running roughly 6 to 11 cycles, was carried out with a sample-barcoded 5' primer and a J-beta primer mix. TCRdb used MiXCR to reprocess the 5' RACE reads, holding one entry per CDR3 protein. The table includes 1,800,000 or so distinct CDR3 sequences, 35% to 50% detected once. The material sequenced was blood. The receptors derive from a human donor in good health.

The chain links TRBV30 to TRBJ1-2, with D uncertain. The CDR3 has 13 amino acids. Germline CDR1 and CDR2: GTSNPN and SVGIG (reference sequence). V was pared by 2 bases and J by 4 bases, with 11 bases between. CDR3 sequence: CAWSTDGSYGYTF. CDR3 nucleotide sequence: TGTGCCTGGAGTACGGATGGATCCTATGGCTACACCTTC.

V usage is TRBV2 and J usage is TRBJ1-2, with 7 positions matching TRBD1. Unmatched junction bases numbered 6, after V lost 3 bases and J lost 8 bases. The germline CDR1 and CDR2 sequences are SNHLY and FYNNEI. The CDR3 has 13 residues. The DNA for the CDR3 is TGTGCCAGCAGTGACAGGGGGAGGGAGGGCTACACCTTC. It translates to CASSDRGREGYTF. Together with reference TRBV2 and TRBJ1-2, the CDR3 gives the full variable domain: EPEVTQTPSHQVTQMGQEVILRCVPISNHLYFYWYRQILGQKVEFLVSFYNNEISEKSEIFDDQFSVERPDGSNFTLKIRSTKLEDSAMYFCASSDRGREGYTFGSGTRLTVV.

This clonotype was picked up one time. V is TRBV20-1 and J is TRBJ1-1, with D maybe TRBD1 (5 bases). The germline V and J ends were trimmed by 1 base and 1 base, with 13 bases remaining between them. The CDR3 is 15 amino acids. CDR1 and CDR2 from the germline V gene are DFQATT and SNEGSKA (reference sequence). CDR3 residues: CSARGRPTGNTEAFF. The CDR3 region has the DNA TGCAGTGCTAGAGGACGGCCTACAGGGAACACTGAAGCTTTCTTT.

This clonotype was seen only a few times. The chain carries TRBV20-1 and TRBJ2-5; 7 positions match TRBD2. Germline V lookup: CDR1 DFQATT, CDR2 SNEGSKA (reference sequence). Trimming removed 6 bases from V and 5 bases from J; junction bases left unmatched: 9. The CDR3 spans 13 residues. The CDR3 sequence: CSAPLWTRETQYF. The CDR3 DNA is TGCAGTGCCCCTCTGTGGACTAGGGAGACCCAGTACTTC.

This sequence joins TRBV13 and TRBJ2-4; D is ambiguous. Trimming removed 0 bases at V and 15 bases at J, with 18 bases between. The germline V gene encodes CDR1 PRHDT and CDR2 FYEKMQ (reference sequence). CDR3 length: 14 residues. The CDR3 DNA sequence: TGTGCCAGCAGCTTAGGCGTTGGTCTGGGTCCCTCGTACTTC. Translating gives CASSLGVGLGPSYF.

The chain links TRBV6-5 to TRBJ2-7; D possibly corresponds to TRBD2 (5 bases). The J call may be faulty, since TRBJ2-5 better matches the DNA end. The V gene's germline CDR1 is MNHEY and CDR2 SVGAGI. The CDR3 has 15 amino acids. CDR3: CASSYWESLRETQYF. The CDR3 nucleotides read TGTGCCAGCAGTTACTGGGAGAGCCTCCGGGAGACCCAGTACTTC.

The sample holds a few counts of this clonotype. The chain carries TRBV7-2 and TRBJ1-2; maybe TRBD1 (5 bases). This CDR3 contains 15 residues. The V end lost 1 base, the J end lost 3 bases, and 12 bases lay between the germline ends. The V gene's germline CDR1 is SGHTA and CDR2 FQGNSA. CDR3 residues: CASSLDGQGDYGYTF. CDR3 sequence (DNA): TGTGCCAGCAGCTTAGACGGCCAGGGTGACTATGGCTACACCTTC.

Worth noting for this clonotype: At one of its ends the junction is not consistent with the germline gene, which may arise from a read error. This rearrangement joins TRBV18 to TRBJ2-5; 7 nucleotides line up with TRBD1. TRBJ2-7 explains the end of the DNA better; the J call may be wrong. The CDR3 contains 15 residues. Looked up from germline, CDR1 is KGHSH and CDR2 is LQKENI. CDR3 in DNA: TGTGCCGGCTCACCAGGACAGGCAGAGGACTACGAGCAGTACTTC. This gives the protein CAGSPGQAEDYEQYF.

The CDR3 reads CASSFAQYGYTF. The DNA of the CDR3 is TGTGCCAGCAGCTTTGCACAGTATGGCTACACCTTC. V is TRBV7-2 and J is TRBJ1-2; D ambiguous. Germline-derived CDR1 and CDR2 are SGHTA and FQGNSA. V lost 3 bases to trimming and J lost 5 bases, with 7 bases between them. This CDR3 contains 12 residues. The full variable domain, in which reference TRBV7-2 and TRBJ1-2 provide the parts outside the CDR3, is GAGVSQSPSNKVTEKGKDVELRCDPISGHTALYWYRQSLGQGLEFLIYFQGNSAPDKSGLPSDRFSAERTGGSVSTLTIQRTQQEDSAVYLCASSFAQYGYTFGSGTRLTVV.

This clonotype came up a few times. The chain carries TRBV11-1 and TRBJ1-6; D is perhaps TRBD1 (6 bases). The CDR3 consists of 17 residues. Germline CDR1 and CDR2: SGHAT and FQDESV (reference sequence). Between the trimmed V and J ends, which lost 3 bases and 7 bases, there was a span of 19 bases. CDR3 loop: CASSFADQRQENSPLHF. As DNA, the CDR3 is TGTGCCAGCAGCTTCGCGGATCAGAGACAGGAGAATTCACCCCTCCACTTT.

V gene TRBV7-8 combines with J gene TRBJ2-7; the D gene is possibly TRBD2 (5 bases). There are 14 residues in the CDR3. V was trimmed by 8 bases and J by 2 bases, leaving 16 bases between them. From germline, CDR1 is SGHVS and CDR2 FQNEAQ. The CDR3 region is CASDGGNQAYEQYF. CDR3 nucleotides: TGTGCCAGCGATGGAGGAAACCAGGCCTACGAGCAGTACTTC.

V is TRBV29-1 and J is TRBJ1-3; the match to TRBD1 covers 7 bases. The CDR3 spans 18 residues. Per germline, CDR1 SQVTM and CDR2 ANQGSEA. Trimming removed 7 bases from V and 0 bases from J; junction bases left unmatched: 18. The CDR3 region is CSAYPGRTGPYSGNTIYF. The CDR3 bases are TGCAGCGCTTATCCCGGACGGACAGGTCCTTACTCTGGAAACACCATATATTTT.